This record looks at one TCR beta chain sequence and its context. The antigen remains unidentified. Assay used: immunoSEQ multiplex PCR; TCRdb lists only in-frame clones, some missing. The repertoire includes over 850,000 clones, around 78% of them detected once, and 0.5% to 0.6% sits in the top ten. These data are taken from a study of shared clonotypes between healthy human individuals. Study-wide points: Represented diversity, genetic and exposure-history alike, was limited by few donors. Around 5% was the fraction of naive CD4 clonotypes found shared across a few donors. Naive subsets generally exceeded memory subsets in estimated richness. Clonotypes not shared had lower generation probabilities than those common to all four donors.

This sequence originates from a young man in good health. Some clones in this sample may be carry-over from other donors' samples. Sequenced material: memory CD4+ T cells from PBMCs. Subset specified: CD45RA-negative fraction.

This CDR3 reads CASSGPEKYTEAFF. The CDR3 bases are TGTGCCAGCAGCGGACCGGAGAAGTACACTGAAGCTTTCTTT. The chain is built from TRBV5-8 and TRBJ1-1, with D uncertain. In germline, CDR1 is SGHTS, CDR2 YDEGEE. This CDR3 has 14 amino acids. V was pared by 4 bases and J by 3 bases, with 13 bases between.